This passage covers 26 T cell receptor beta chains from one sample sequenced in a study of blood T cell repertoires in COVID-19 (dated by TCRdb to 2019 to 2021). Libraries were prepared through the immunoSEQ multiplex PCR assay. Sourced from immuneACCESS, this table was stored by TCRdb with only in-frame sequences that have V and J called. A share of the clones is absent; for the studies checked, an unresolved V gene accounts for under half, and the remainder has no known explanation. The sample table holds about 130,000 clones, of which 85% to 90% were seen once. The ten largest make up more than 3.5% of the sample. Sequences were obtained from peripheral blood. All receptors come from a human donor in a cohort sampled during active COVID-19.

The J gene is TRBJ1-2, the V gene TRBV2; D unresolved. V dropped 3 bases and J dropped 8 bases, with 16 bases sitting between them. The CDR3 covers 14 residues. Germline V CDR1 and CDR2: SNHLY, FYNNEI. CDR3: CASSEHGAPQGYTF. CDR3 coding DNA: TGTGCCAGCAGTGAGCACGGAGCCCCTCAGGGCTACACCTTC.

The gene calls are TRBV21-1 and TRBJ1-1; the DNA was not compared with TRBD1, the D call given in the table. TRBV21-1 is noted as a pseudogene. The CDR3 spans 16 residues. CDR3 sequence: CASTRDRGPTSTEAFF. The CDR3 DNA reads TGTGCCAGCACTCGGGACAGGGGACCCACCAGCACTGAAGCTTTCTTT.

The gene calls are TRBV7-9 and TRBJ2-4, with a weak D call TRBD1 (6 bases). The germline CDR1 and CDR2 sequences are SEHNR and FQNEAQ (reference sequence). V was shortened by 5 bases and J by 0 bases, with 14 bases between the two germline ends. There are 16 residues in the CDR3. The CDR3 sequence: CASSPRTARAKNIQYF. The CDR3 nucleotides are TGTGCCAGCAGCCCGCGGACAGCCCGAGCCAAAAACATTCAGTACTTC.

The CDR3 reads CASSYSGGSNQPQHF. The DNA of the CDR3 is TGTGCCAGCAGTTACTCGGGGGGGTCAAATCAGCCCCAGCATTTT. This sequence joins TRBV6-2 or TRBV6-3 and TRBJ1-5; D is possibly TRBD1 (5 bases). V lost 0 bases and J 4 bases, leaving 10 bases between the germline ends. Germline V gene sequence: CDR1 MNHEY, CDR2 SVGEGT. This CDR3 is built from 15 residues.

The chain joins TRBV5-5 to TRBJ2-1, with 9 bases that match TRBD2. CDR1 SGHKS and CDR2 YYEKEE come from the germline V gene (reference sequence). This CDR3 region has 15 residues. The junction had 9 bases not matched to a gene; V was cut back by 3 bases and J by 8 bases. The DNA for the CDR3 is TGTGCCAGCAGCTCTCTAGCGGGATACCCCGATGAGCAGTTCTTC. This codes for CASSSLAGYPDEQFF.

In DNA, the CDR3 is TGTGCCAGCTCCCCAAGGGGACAGGGGGCTGGCGAGCAGTACTTC. This codes for CASSPRGQGAGEQYF. The V and J genes are TRBV6-6 and TRBJ2-7; 12 bases line up with TRBD1. Germline CDR1 and CDR2: MNHNY and SVGAGI (reference sequence). V lost 8 bases and J lost 6; bases outside the gene matches: 11. This CDR3 comprises 15 residues.

The chain links TRBV30 to TRBJ2-2; D might be TRBD1 (6 bases). V was trimmed by 2 bases and J by 1 base, leaving 8 bases between them. The CDR3 sequence is 14 residues long. Germline V CDR1 and CDR2: GTSNPN, SVGIG (reference sequence). The CDR3 loop is CAWSPGQNTGELFF. CDR3 nucleotides: TGTGCCTGGAGTCCGGGACAGAACACCGGGGAGCTGTTTTTT. Looking up the rest from reference TRBV30 and TRBJ2-2 gives the full variable domain: SQTIHQWPATLVQPVGSPLSLECTVEGTSNPNLYWYRQAAGRGLQLLFYSVGIGQISSEVPQNLSASRPQDRQFILSSKKLLLSDSGFYLCAWSPGQNTGELFFGEGSRLTVL.

The chain has TRBV5-4 and TRBJ2-5; 10 positions match TRBD1. This CDR3 has 15 residues. The trim removed 4 bases at V and 5 bases at J, leaving 8 bases unmatched. Germline lookup yields CDR1 SGHNT and CDR2 YYREEE (reference sequence). The CDR3 loop reads CASSPWDRGTETQYF. The CDR3 DNA is TGTGCCAGCAGCCCCTGGGACAGGGGAACTGAGACCCAGTACTTC.

The chain joins TRBV27 to TRBJ2-1, with no clear D. Trimming took 6 bases from V and 9 from J, leaving 18 bases between them. The CDR3 is made up of 14 amino acids. CDR1 is MNHEY and CDR2 is SMNVEV in the germline V gene (reference sequence). This CDR3 is CASSYKLPSAEQFF. Written as DNA, the CDR3 is TGTGCCAGCAGCTATAAACTACCCTCGGCTGAGCAGTTCTTC.

V is TRBV19 and J is TRBJ2-3, with 10 bases aligning to TRBD2. V dropped 8 bases and J dropped 2; count of bases not matched to a gene: 7. The CDR3 contains 15 residues. Germline V lookup: CDR1 LNHDA, CDR2 SQIVND (reference sequence). CDR3 protein: CASSSGGLSTDTQYF. The CDR3, as DNA: TGTGCCAGTTCTAGCGGGGGCCTGTCCACAGATACGCAGTATTTT.

This clone was observed once. The chain joins TRBV2 to TRBJ2-1, with TRBD1 matching 7 bases. Germline assignment: CDR1 SNHLY and CDR2 FYNNEI. J lost 8 bases, V lost 7 bases, and 11 bases had no gene match. This CDR3 comprises 14 residues. CDR3: CASTKTGISDEQFF. Here the CDR3 DNA reads TGTGCCAGCACAAAGACAGGGATCAGCGATGAGCAGTTCTTC. Variable domain in full (rest from reference TRBV2 and TRBJ2-1): EPEVTQTPSHQVTQMGQEVILRCVPISNHLYFYWYRQILGQKVEFLVSFYNNEISEKSEIFDDQFSVERPDGSNFTLKIRSTKLEDSAMYFCASTKTGISDEQFFGPGTRLTVL.

The chain is built from TRBV18 and TRBJ1-1, with D possibly matching TRBD1 (6 bases). Trimming shortened V by 3 bases and J by 0 bases, and 11 bases separated the two germline ends. CDR1 and CDR2 from the germline V gene are KGHSH and LQKENI. This CDR3 has 15 amino acids. In DNA, the CDR3 is TGTGCCAGCTCACCGGGACATTTCATGAACACTGAAGCTTTCTTT. It encodes CASSPGHFMNTEAFF.

V gene TRBV5-4 combines with J gene TRBJ2-2; the match to TRBD1 covers 8 bases. V lost 4 bases and J lost 7; bases outside the gene matches: 6. Germline CDR1 and CDR2: SGHNT and YYREEE (reference sequence). This CDR3 region has 14 residues. CDR3 region: CASSPGQGSGELFF. The DNA for the CDR3 is TGTGCCAGCAGCCCAGGACAGGGTAGCGGGGAGCTGTTTTTT.

The rearrangement uses TRBV27 and TRBJ2-5, with D possibly matching TRBD2 (5 bases). V was pared by 2 bases and J by 5 bases, with 9 bases between. Germline loops: CDR1 MNHEY, CDR2 SMNVEV (reference sequence). This CDR3 comprises 13 residues. The CDR3 coding sequence is TGTGCCAGCAGTTTACGGGGTGGGGAGACCCAGTACTTC. Protein product: CASSLRGGETQYF.

The rearrangement uses TRBV2 and TRBJ2-5, with TRBD2 identical over 7 bases. The germline gives CDR1 SNHLY, CDR2 FYNNEI. The CDR3 sequence is 14 residues long. The trim removed 7 bases at V and 2 bases at J, leaving 7 bases unmatched. The CDR3: CASTGEGRQETQYF. In DNA form, the CDR3 reads TGTGCCAGCACCGGGGAGGGGAGACAAGAGACCCAGTACTTC.

The J gene is TRBJ2-1, the V gene TRBV11-2, with 11 bases fitting TRBD2. Germline lookup yields CDR1 SGHAT and CDR2 FQNNGV. This CDR3 region has 18 residues. The J segment lost 0 bases and the V segment lost 5 bases, leaving 9 bases of the junction unmatched. The CDR3 loop is CASSRRLAGMSSYNEQFF. For the CDR3, the DNA is TGTGCCAGCAGCCGACGACTAGCGGGAATGAGCTCCTACAATGAGCAGTTCTTC.

This rearrangement joins TRBV9 to TRBJ2-2; TRBD2 might be the D (6 bases). Germline assignment: CDR1 SGDLS and CDR2 YYNGEE. Trimming removed 0 bases from V and 10 bases from J, with 10 bases in between. The CDR3 extends over 13 amino acids. CDR3 region: CASSVDSGVELFF. The DNA for the CDR3 is TGTGCCAGCAGCGTAGATAGCGGCGTGGAGCTGTTTTTT.

The chain carries TRBV2 and TRBJ1-2, with a tentative D call TRBD1 (5 bases). The CDR3 is 12 residues long. V shed 9 bases and J shed 4 bases, with 12 bases lying between them. Germline V gene lookup returns CDR1 SNHLY and CDR2 FYNNEI. CDR3 coding DNA: TGTGCCAGAGTACAGGAGCTCTATGGCTACACCTTC. Protein: CARVQELYGYTF.

The chain has TRBV6-5 and TRBJ1-2; 7 nucleotides line up with TRBD1. Germline CDR1 and CDR2: MNHEY and SVGAGI. The CDR3 spans 15 residues. Trimming cost V 7 bases and J 6 bases; bases outside gene matches: 14. The CDR3 loop is CASKSPGQYIHGYTF. In DNA form, the CDR3 reads TGTGCCAGCAAATCACCGGGACAGTATATTCATGGCTACACCTTC.

The chain recombines TRBV5-1 with TRBJ2-1; TRBD1 agrees at 7 bases. The length of the CDR3 is 13 residues. Germline CDR1 reads SGHRS; CDR2 reads YFSETQ. Unmatched junction bases numbered 2, after V lost 2 bases and J lost 6 bases. CDR3 in DNA: TGCGCCAGCAGCTTTGACAGGGTCAATGAGCAGTTCTTC. It is translated as CASSFDRVNEQFF.

The chain is built from TRBV11-3 and TRBJ2-1; D unresolved. CDR1 is SGHNT, CDR2 YENEEA, per germline. Trimming pared 4 bases from V and 4 bases from J, leaving 11 bases between. The CDR3 length is 14 residues. The CDR3 reads CASSSRTRYNEQFF. The CDR3 nucleotides are TGTGCCAGCAGCTCAAGAACCAGGTACAATGAGCAGTTCTTC. Variable domain in full (rest from reference TRBV11-3 and TRBJ2-1): EAGVVQSPRYKIIEKKQPVAFWCNPISGHNTLYWYLQNLGQGPELLIRYENEEAVDDSQLPKDRFSAERLKGVDSTLKIQPAELGDSAVYLCASSSRTRYNEQFFGPGTRLTVL.

This clone was counted only a few times. The chain recombines TRBV5-1 with TRBJ1-1; maybe TRBD1 (5 bases). Per the germline V gene, CDR1 is SGHRS and CDR2 is YFSETQ. The CDR3 length is 14 residues. V gave up 0 bases and J gave up 1 base, with 7 bases separating them. The CDR3 nucleotides are TGCGCCAGCAGCTTGGGACAGAAGAACACTGAAGCTTTCTTT. Translation: CASSLGQKNTEAFF.

This chain links TRBV2 with TRBJ2-2, with 12 bases aligning to TRBD2. V shed 6 bases and J 4 bases; nucleotides not matched to a gene: 12. The CDR3 consists of 18 residues. Germline assignment: CDR1 SNHLY and CDR2 FYNNEI. The CDR3 bases are TGTGCCAGCAGACAGACTAGCGGGGGCCGGAGCGGCACCGGGGAGCTGTTTTTT. Its translation: CASRQTSGGRSGTGELFF.

The rearrangement links TRBV3-1 (or the pseudogene TRBV3-2) to TRBJ1-4; a weak D match, TRBD1 (5 bases). Trimming removed 0 bases at V and 10 bases at J, with 15 bases between. Germline V CDR1 and CDR2: LGHDT, YNNKEL (reference sequence). This CDR3 is built from 15 residues. CDR3 sequence: CASSQDRGGAGKLFF. DNA of the CDR3: TGTGCCAGCAGCCAAGATAGGGGAGGAGCTGGAAAACTGTTTTTT.

Details on this clone: The junction differs from germline at one of its ends, possibly a read error. The CDR3 loop is CASGFKLRGRKNTEAFF. The CDR3 DNA sequence: TGTGCCAGCGGCTTTAAGCTCAGGGGGCGAAAGAACACTGAAGCTTTCTTT. This rearrangement joins TRBV7-7 to TRBJ1-1, with 8 bases that match TRBD1. Germline CDR1 is SSHAT and CDR2 is FNYEAQ (reference sequence). The CDR3 runs 17 residues.

V and J are TRBV29-1 and TRBJ2-5; D perhaps matches TRBD2 (5 bases). The CDR3 contains 15 residues. Germline values: CDR1 SQVTM, CDR2 ANQGSEA. V was cut by 1 base and J by 2 bases, with 14 bases left in between. The CDR3, as DNA: TGCAGCGTTGAAGGGAGGTGGAAGGCGCAAGAGACCCAGTACTTC. As protein: CSVEGRWKAQETQYF.